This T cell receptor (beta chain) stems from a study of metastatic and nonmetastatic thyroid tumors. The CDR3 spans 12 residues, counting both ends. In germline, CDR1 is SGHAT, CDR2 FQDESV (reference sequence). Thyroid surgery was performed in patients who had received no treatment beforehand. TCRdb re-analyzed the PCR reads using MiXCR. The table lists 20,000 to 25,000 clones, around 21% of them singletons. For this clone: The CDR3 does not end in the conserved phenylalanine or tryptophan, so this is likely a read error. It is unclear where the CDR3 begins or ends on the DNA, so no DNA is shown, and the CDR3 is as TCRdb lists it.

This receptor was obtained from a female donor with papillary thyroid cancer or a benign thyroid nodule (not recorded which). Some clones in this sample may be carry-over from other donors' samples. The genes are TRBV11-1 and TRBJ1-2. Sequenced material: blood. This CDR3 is CDSSKQTDGNTL.